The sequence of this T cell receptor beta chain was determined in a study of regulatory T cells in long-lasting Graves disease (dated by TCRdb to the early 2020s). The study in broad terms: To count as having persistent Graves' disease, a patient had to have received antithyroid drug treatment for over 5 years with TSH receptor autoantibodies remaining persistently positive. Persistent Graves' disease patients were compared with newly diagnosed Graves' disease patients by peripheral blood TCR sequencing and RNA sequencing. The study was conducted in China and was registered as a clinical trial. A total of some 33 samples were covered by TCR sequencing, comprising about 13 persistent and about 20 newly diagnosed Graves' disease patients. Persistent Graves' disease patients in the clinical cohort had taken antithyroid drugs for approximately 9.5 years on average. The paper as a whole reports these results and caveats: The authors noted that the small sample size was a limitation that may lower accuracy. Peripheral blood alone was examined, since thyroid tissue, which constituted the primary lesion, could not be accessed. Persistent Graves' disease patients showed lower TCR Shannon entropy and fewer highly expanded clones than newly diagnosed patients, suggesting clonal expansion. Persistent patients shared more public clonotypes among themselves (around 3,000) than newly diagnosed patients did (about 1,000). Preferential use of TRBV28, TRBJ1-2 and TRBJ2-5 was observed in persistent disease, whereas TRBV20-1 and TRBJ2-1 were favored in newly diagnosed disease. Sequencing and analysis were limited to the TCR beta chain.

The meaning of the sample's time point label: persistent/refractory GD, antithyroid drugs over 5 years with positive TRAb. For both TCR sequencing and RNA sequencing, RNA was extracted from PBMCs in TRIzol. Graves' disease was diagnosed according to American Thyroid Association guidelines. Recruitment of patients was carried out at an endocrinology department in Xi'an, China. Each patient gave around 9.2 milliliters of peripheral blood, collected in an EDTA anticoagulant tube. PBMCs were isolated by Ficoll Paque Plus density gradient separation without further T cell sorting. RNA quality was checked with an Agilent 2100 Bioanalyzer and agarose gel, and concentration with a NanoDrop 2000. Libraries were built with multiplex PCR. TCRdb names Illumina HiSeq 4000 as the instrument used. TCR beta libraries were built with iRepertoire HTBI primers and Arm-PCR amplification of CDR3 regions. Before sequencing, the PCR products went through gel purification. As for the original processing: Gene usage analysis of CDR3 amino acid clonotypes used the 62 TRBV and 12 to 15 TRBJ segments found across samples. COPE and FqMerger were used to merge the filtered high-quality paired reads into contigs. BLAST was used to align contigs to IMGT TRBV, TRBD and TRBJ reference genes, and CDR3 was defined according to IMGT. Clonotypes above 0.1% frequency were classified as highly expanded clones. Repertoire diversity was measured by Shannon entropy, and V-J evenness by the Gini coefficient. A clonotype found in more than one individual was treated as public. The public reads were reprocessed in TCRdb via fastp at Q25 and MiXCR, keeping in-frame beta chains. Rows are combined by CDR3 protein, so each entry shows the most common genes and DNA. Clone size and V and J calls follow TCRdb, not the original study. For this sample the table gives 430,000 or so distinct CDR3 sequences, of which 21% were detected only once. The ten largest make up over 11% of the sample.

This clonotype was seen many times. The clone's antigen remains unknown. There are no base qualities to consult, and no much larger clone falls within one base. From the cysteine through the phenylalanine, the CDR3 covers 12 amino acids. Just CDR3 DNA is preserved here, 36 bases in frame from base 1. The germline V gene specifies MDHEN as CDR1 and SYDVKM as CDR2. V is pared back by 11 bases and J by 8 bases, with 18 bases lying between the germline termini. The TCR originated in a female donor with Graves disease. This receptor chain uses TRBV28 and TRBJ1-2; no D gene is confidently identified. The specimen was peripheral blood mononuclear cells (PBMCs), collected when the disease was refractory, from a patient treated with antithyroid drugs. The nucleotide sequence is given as TGTGCCGGATCCGGGCAGAAGCGGGGCTACACCTTC. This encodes CAGSGQKRGYTF.